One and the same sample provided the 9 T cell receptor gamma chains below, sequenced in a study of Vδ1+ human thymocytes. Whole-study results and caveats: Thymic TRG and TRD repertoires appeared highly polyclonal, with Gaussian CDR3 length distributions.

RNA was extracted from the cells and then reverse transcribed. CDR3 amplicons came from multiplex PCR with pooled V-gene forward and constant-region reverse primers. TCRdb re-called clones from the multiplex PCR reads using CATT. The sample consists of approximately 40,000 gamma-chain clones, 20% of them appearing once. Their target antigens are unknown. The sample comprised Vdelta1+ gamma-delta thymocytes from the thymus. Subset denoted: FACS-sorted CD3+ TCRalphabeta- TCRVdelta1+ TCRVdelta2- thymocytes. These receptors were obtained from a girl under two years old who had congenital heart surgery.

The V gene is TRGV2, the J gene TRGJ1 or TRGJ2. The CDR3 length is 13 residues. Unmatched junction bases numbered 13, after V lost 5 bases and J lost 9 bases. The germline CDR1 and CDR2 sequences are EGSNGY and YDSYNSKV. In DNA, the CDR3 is TGTGCCACCTGGGTTCCCGGAGGGCTTAAGAAACTCTTT. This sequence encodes CATWVPGGLKKLF.

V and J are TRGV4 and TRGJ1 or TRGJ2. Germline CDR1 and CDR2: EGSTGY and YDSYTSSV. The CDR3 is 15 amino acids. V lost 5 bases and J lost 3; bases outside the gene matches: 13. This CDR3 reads CATWASTQIYYKKLF. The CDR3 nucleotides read TGTGCCACCTGGGCCAGCACCCAAATTTATTATAAGAAACTCTTT.

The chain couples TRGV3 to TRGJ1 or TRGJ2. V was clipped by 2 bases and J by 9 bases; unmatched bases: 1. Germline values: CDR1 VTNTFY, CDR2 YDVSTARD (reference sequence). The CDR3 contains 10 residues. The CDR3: CATWDIKKLF. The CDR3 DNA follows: TGTGCCACCTGGGACATTAAGAAACTCTTT.

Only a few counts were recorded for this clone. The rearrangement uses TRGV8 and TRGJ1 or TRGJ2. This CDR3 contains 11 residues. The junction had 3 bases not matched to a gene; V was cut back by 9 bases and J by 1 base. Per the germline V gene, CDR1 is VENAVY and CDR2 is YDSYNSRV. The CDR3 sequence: CATGNYYKKLF. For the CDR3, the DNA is TGTGCCACCGGTAATTATTATAAGAAACTCTTT.

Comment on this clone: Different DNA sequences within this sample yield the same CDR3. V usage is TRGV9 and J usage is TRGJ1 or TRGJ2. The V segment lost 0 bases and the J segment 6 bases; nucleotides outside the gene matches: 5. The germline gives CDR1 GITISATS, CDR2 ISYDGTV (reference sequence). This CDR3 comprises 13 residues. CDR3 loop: CALWEVPGYKKLF. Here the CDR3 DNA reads TGTGCCTTGTGGGAGGTGCCCGGTTATAAGAAACTCTTT.

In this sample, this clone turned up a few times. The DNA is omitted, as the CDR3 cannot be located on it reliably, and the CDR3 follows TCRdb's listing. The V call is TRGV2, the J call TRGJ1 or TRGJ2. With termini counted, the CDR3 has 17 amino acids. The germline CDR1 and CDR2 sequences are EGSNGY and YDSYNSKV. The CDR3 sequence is CAPPGLYYCATWDEKLF.

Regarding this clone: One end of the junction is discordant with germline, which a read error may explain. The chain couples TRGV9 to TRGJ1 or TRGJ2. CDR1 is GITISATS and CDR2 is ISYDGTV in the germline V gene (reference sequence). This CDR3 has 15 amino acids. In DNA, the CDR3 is TGTGCCTTGTGGGAGCCATTATACGGTTATTATAAGAATCTCTTT. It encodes CALWEPLYGYYKNLF.

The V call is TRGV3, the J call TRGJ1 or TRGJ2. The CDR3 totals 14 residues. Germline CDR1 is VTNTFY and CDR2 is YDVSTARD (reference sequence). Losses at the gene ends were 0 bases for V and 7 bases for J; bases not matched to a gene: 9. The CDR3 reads CATWDRPHRYKKLF. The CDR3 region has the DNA TGTGCCACCTGGGACAGGCCCCATCGCTATAAGAAACTCTTT.

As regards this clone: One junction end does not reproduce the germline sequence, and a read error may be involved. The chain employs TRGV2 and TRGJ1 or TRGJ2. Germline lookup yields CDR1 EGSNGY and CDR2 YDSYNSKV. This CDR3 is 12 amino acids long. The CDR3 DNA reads TGTGCCACTTGGGGAAAAGCCCATAAGCAACTCTTT. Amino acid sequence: CATWGKAHKQLF.